These T cell receptor beta chains were read from a single sample in a study of cytomegalovirus exposure and HLA in healthy donors. Produced via immunoSEQ multiplex PCR; TCRdb's table is partial and in-frame only. The sample has some 260,000 clones, about 88% seen once. The sample taken for sequencing was PBMCs. The receptors stem from a man between 18 and 35 years old in good health and CMV-seropositive. The CDR3 runs from the conserved cysteine through the conserved F or W. Each record gives: J gene, D gene, clone size, V gene, CDR3 DNA, CDR3 protein. The D gene is left open where the match is weak. Only some rows state a clone size, as once, few, many or a class for expanded clones.

TRBJ2-7	NA	NA	TRBV27	TGTGCCAGCAGCCCAAGTACAGGGATGGTGTCCTACGAGCAGTACTTC	CASSPSTGMVSYEQYF
TRBJ1-2	NA	NA	TRBV28	TGTGCCAGCAGTCCGATCTCCCGGGCAGGCTATGGCTACACCTTC	CASSPISRAGYGYTF
TRBJ1-5	NA	NA	TRBV19	TGTGCCAGTAGTGCCGCTAGCAATCAGCCCCAGCATTTT	CASSAASNQPQHF
TRBJ2-3	TRBD1	NA	TRBV29-1	TGCAGCGTTGGGACAGGGATCACAGATACGCAGTATTTT	CSVGTGITDTQYF
TRBJ1-4	TRBD1	NA	TRBV12-5	TGTGCTAGTGGTTTGGCTACCGGGACAGGGGTCGAAAAACTGTTTTTT	CASGLATGTGVEKLFF
TRBJ1-2	TRBD1	once	TRBV28	TGTGCCAGCAGTTTATGGGAGGAGGGACAGGGCTATGGCTACACCTTC	CASSLWEEGQGYGYTF
TRBJ2-1	NA	once	TRBV7-9	TGTGCCAGCAGACATTACAATGAGCAGTTCTTC	CASRHYNEQFF
TRBJ2-6	NA	NA	TRBV28	TGTGCCAGCAGGTCCATGCGGGCTGTCTCTGGGGCCAACGTCCTGACTTTC	CASRSMRAVSGANVLTF
TRBJ1-3	NA	NA	TRBV9	TGTGCCAGCAGCGTAGAAGCTTCTGGAAACACCATATATTTT	CASSVEASGNTIYF
TRBJ2-7	NA	NA	TRBV10-3	TGTGCCATCAGTGAAGAGGGAGCCTACGAGCAGTACTTC	CAISEEGAYEQYF
TRBJ1-2	TRBD1	few	TRBV29-1	TGCAGCGTTGAAGTCTGGGACAGGGGCTACTATGGCTACACCTTC	CSVEVWDRGYYGYTF
TRBJ2-1	TRBD2	NA	TRBV7-3	TGTGCCAGCAGCCAACTAGCGGGAGGAAATAATGAGCAGTTCTTC	CASSQLAGGNNEQFF
TRBJ1-5	TRBD1	once	TRBV7-2	TGTGCCAGCAGTTGGACAGGGGGCAATCAGCCCCAGCATTTT	CASSWTGGNQPQHF
TRBJ2-1	NA	few	TRBV9	TGTGCCAGCAGCCCCGGAGCTGAGCAGTTCTTC	CASSPGAEQFF
TRBJ1-2	TRBD1	NA	TRBV28	TGTGCCAGCAGTACCCCAGGACAGGGAGCTAACTATGGCTACACCTTC	CASSTPGQGANYGYTF
TRBJ2-3	TRBD1	once	TRBV9	TGTGCCAGCAGCGTCCGGGACAGGGTTTTCACAGATACGCAGTATTTT	CASSVRDRVFTDTQYF
TRBJ2-7	NA	once	TRBV2	TGTGCCAGCAGTGAACACAGGGCTGGCAACGAGCAGTACTTC	CASSEHRAGNEQYF
TRBJ2-7	TRBD2	NA	TRBV6-5	TGTGCCAGCAGAAGCGGGAGGGCGTGGGAGCAGTACTTC	CASRSGRAWEQYF
TRBJ1-2	NA	NA	TRBV7-9	TGTGCCAGCAGCTTAGACAGATTCTATGGCTACACCTTC	CASSLDRFYGYTF
TRBJ1-1	TRBD1	NA	TRBV11-3	TGTGCCAGCAGCTTAGGTGGTAGGGGGCTTTTCATGAACACTGAAGCTTTCTTT	CASSLGGRGLFMNTEAFF
TRBJ2-5	NA	NA	TRBV28	TGTGCCAGCAGTTTAGAGAGGGGAACAAGAGATACCCAGTACTTC	CASSLERGTRDTQYF
TRBJ2-7	TRBD2	NA	TRBV29-1	TGCAGCGGGGGGACTAGCGGCCGTGGGGAGCAGTACTTC	CSGGTSGRGEQYF
TRBJ2-7	TRBD1	once	TRBV6-6	TGTGCCAGCAGTTCGGGGGACAGGGGGCGCCGGGAGCAGTACTTC	CASSSGDRGRREQYF
TRBJ2-7	NA	NA	TRBV7-9	TGTGCCAGCAGCTCTACAGGGTCGAATCGGTACGAGCAGTACTTC	CASSSTGSNRYEQYF